This TCR beta chain is from a study of T-cell reconstitution after alpha-beta-depleted transplantation in children. Findings of the study overall: From surviving recipient T cells and thymic progenitors came the high day-60 TCRbeta diversity observed in some patients. T-cell counts and diversity at one year following transplant were attributed mainly to newly produced T cells. It was reported that alpha-beta T cells came from several hundred expanded graft clones (about two months after transplant).

Preparation of the TCRbeta library involved a method that used unique molecular identifiers. TCRdb reprocessed the PCR reads via MiXCR and lists one record per CDR3 protein. The table lists around 500,000 distinct CDR3 sequences, roughly 23% of them singletons, with 12% to 15% in the top ten. Turning to this clonotype: Antigen specificity is unknown.

Per the germline V gene, CDR1 is LGHNA and CDR2 is YNFKEQ. This CDR3 comprises 18 residues. The germline V and J ends were trimmed by 0 bases and 5 bases, with 20 bases remaining between them. The TCR sequence derives from a boy under two years old who had a stem cell transplant for acute myeloid leukemia, so the T cells may come from the graft donor. The chain has TRBV4-2 and TRBJ2-1; TRBD2 might be the D (7 bases). This specimen consisted of PBMCs, mostly from graft donor cells, obtained 360 days after TCRalphabeta/CD19-depleted stem cell transplant. CDR3 protein: CASSQERARGGTNNEQFF. The DNA of the CDR3 is TGTGCCAGCAGCCAAGAAAGGGCGAGGGGGGGGACTAACAATGAGCAGTTCTTC.